This T cell receptor (beta chain) is from a study of identical twins. This clonotype was detected a few times. MiXCR, run by TCRdb on the 5' RACE reads, gives a single entry per CDR3 protein. The sample yields some 600,000 distinct CDR3 sequences, roughly 7.1% seen once. The trim removed 3 bases at V and 3 bases at J, leaving 7 bases unmatched. The CDR3 sequence is 15 residues long. Germline V gene sequence: CDR1 SGHVS, CDR2 FQNEAQ. The sample was also reused in another study, on yellow fever vaccine responses in identical twins.

This receptor was taken from a woman in her late teens or twenties in good health. The rearrangement joins TRBV7-8 to TRBJ1-2, with 7 bases lining up with TRBD1. The sample taken for sequencing was PBMCs. CDR3 in DNA: TGTGCCAGCAGCTTTTATTTCGGGACAGACTATGGCTACACCTTC. Its protein is CASSFYFGTDYGYTF.